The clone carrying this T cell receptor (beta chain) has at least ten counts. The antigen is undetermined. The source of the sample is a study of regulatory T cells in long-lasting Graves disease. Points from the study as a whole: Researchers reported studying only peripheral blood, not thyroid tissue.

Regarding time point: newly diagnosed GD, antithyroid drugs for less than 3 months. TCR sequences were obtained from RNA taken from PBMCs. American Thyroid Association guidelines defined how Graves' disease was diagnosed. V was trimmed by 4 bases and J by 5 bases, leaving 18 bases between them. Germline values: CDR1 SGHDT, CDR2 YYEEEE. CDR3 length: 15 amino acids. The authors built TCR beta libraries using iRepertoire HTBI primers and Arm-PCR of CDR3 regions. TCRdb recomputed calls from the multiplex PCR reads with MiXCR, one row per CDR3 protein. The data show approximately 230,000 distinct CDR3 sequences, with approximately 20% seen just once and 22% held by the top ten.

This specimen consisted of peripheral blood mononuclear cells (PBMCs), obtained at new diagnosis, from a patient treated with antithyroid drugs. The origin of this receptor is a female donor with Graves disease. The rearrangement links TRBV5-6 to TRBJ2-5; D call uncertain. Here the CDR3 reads CASSPQSRRPETQYF. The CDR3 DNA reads TGTGCCAGCAGCCCGCAATCGAGAAGGCCGGAGACCCAGTACTTC.